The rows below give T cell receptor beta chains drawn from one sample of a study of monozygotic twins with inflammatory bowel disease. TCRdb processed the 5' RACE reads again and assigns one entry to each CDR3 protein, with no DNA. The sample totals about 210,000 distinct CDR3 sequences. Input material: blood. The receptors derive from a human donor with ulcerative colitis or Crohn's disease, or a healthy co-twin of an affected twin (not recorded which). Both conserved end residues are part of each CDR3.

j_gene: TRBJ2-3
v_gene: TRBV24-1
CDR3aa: CATGGGPVTDTQYF

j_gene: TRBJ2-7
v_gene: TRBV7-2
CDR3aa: CASSLRHEQYF

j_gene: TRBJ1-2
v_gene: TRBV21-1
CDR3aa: CASSLRDSFSYGYTF

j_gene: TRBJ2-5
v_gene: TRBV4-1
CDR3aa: CASSQHRTSQETQYF

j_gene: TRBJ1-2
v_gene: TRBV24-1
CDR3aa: CATSDPQGRGYTF

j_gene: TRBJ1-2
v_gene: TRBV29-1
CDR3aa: CSVQGTSANYGYTF

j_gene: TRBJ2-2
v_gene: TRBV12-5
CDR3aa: CASGLVPAGELFF

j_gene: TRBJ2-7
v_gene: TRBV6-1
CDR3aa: CASRLAGTELYEQYF

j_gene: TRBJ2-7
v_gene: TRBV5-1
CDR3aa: CASSPPLAGYYEQYF

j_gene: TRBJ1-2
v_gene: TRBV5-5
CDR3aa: CASSPDWTGTPHGYTF

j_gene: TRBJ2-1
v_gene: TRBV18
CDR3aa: CASSKVGGTSYNEQFF

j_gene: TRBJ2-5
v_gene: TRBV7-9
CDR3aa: CASILSPGPGKTQYF

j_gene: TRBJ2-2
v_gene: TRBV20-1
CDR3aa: CSTLSDTANTGELFF

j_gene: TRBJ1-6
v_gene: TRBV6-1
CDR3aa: CASSPRTGQTGSPLHF

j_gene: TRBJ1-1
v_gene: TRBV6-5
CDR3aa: CASSYMGQGPTEAFF

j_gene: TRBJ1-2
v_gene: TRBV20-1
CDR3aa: CSATGTGNYTF

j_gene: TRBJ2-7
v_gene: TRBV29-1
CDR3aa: CSAVTDNYEQYF

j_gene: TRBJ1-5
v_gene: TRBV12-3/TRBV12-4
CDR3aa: CASSFQGAEQPQHF

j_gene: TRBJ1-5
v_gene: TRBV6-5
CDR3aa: CASTTGPNQPQHF

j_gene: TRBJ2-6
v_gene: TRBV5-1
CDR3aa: CASSPQSSGANVLTF

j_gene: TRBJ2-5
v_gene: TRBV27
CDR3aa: CASSLVRGRSGETQYF

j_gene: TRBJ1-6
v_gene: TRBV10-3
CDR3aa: CAIIRGQPPSSYNSPLHF

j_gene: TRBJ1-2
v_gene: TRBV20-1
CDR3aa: CSARAPGAYYGYTF

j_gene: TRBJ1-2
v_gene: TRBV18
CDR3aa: CASSPPAFPHGYTF

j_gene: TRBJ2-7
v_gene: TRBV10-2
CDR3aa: CASSDVGQQRANEQYF

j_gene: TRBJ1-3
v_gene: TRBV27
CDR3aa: CASRSAGGGNTIYF

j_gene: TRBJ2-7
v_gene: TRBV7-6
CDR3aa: CASSFHRTGTAYEQYF

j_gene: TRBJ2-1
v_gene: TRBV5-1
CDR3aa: CASSFGGAPSAGEQFF

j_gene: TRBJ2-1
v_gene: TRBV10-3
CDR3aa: CAISAGGVTGGNEQFF

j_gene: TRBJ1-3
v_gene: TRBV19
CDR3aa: CASSIEITDSGNTIYF

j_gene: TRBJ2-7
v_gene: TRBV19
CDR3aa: CASSIVWGSYEQYF

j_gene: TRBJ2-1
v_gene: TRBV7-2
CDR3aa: CASSSYGHEQFF

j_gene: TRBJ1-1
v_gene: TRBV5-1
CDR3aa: CASSPRTGGGSTEAFF

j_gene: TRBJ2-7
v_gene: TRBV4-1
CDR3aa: CASSQKMGQFYEQYF

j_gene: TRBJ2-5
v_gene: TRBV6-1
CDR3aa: CASNTGRETQYF

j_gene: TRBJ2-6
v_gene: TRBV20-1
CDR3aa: CSARDGGSGANVLTF

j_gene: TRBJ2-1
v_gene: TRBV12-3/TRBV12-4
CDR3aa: CASSLPGGGNEQFF

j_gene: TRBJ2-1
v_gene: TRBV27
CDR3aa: CASSIGTGGSNEQFF

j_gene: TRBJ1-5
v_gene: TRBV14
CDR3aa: CASSQSQGGPQHF

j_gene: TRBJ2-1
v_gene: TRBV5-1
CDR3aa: CASSFGDSLNEQFF

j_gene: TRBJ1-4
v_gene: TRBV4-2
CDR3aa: CASSQRENEKLFF

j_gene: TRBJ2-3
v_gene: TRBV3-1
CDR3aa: CASSPFWGNLDTQYF

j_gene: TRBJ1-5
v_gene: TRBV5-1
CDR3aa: CASSLDAGGSGNQPQHF

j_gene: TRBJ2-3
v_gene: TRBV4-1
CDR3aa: CASSPMGFSRGVVDTQYF

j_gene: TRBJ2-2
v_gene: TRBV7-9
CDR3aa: CASSSQGEGTGELFF

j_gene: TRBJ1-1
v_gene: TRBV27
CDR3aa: CASRQGGTEAFF

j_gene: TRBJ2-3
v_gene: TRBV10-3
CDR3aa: CAISERADTDTQYF

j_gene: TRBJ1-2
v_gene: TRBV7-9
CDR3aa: CASSLVGGRVGYTF

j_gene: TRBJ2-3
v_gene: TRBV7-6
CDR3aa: CASSFTGGGAGDTQYF

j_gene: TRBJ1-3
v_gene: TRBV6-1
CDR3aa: CASRDRDKAGNTIYF

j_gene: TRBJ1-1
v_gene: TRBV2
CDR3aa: CASSGPGRGTEAFF